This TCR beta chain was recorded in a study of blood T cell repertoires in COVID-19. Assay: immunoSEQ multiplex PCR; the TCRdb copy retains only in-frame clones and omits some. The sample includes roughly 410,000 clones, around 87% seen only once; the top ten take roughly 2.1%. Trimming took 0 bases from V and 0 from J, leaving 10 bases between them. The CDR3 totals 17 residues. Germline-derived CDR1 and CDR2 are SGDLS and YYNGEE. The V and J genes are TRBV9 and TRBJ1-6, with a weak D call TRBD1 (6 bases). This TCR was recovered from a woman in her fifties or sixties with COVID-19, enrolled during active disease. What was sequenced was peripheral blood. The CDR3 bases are TGTGCCAGCAGCGTAGAAACAGGGAGCTCCTATAATTCACCCCTCCACTTT. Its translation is CASSVETGSSYNSPLHF.